This T cell receptor beta chain was documented in a study of blood T cell repertoires in COVID-19. Study summary: Specimens from acute and convalescent COVID-19 originated in the United States, Italy and Spain.

Only in-frame clones appear in the TCRdb table, and some are missing; sequencing was by immunoSEQ multiplex PCR. The profile covers 100,000 to 150,000 clones, with more than 70% appearing a single time and 1.4% to 1.5% taken by the ten largest. In germline, CDR1 is SGHTA, CDR2 FQGTGA. The CDR3 consists of 14 residues. After removal of 5 bases from V and 0 bases from J, the junction contained 3 bases not matched to a gene. Source material: peripheral blood. This TCR was recovered from a man between 60 and 70 years old with acute or convalescent COVID-19. The genes are TRBV7-3 and TRBJ1-1; 7 bases are shared with TRBD1. The CDR3 loop reads CASSTGQLNTEAFF. Written as DNA, the CDR3 is TGTGCCAGCAGCACGGGACAGCTGAACACTGAAGCTTTCTTT.